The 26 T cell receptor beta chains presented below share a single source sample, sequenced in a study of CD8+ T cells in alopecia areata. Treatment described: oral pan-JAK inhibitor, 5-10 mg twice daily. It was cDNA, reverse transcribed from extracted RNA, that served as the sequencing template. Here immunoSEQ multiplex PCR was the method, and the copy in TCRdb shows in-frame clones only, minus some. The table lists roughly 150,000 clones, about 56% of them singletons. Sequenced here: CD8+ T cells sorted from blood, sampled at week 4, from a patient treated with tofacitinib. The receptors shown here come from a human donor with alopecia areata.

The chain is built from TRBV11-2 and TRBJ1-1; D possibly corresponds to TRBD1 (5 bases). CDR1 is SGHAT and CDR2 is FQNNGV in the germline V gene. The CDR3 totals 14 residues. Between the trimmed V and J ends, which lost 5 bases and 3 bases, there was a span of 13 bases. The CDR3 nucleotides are TGTGCCAGCAGCCTCCATGGGGGGGACACTGAAGCTTTCTTT. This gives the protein CASSLHGGDTEAFF.

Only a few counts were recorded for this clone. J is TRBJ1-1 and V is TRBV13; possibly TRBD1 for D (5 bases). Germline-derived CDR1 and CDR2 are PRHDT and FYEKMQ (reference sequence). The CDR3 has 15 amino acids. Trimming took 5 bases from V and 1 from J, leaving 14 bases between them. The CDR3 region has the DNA TGTGCCAGCAGCCCTCAGGGTCGAGGGAACACTGAAGCTTTCTTT. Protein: CASSPQGRGNTEAFF.

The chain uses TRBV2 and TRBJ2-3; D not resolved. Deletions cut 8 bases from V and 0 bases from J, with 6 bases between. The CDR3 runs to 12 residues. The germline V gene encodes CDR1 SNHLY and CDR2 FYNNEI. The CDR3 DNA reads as TGTGCCAGCGGGTGGAGCACAGATACGCAGTATTTT. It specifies CASGWSTDTQYF.

CDR3 sequence reads: CASSSRLAGGPVDEQFF. The CDR3 DNA reads TGTGCCAGCAGCTCGAGACTAGCGGGGGGGCCTGTCGATGAGCAGTTCTTC. The rearrangement joins TRBV9 to TRBJ2-1, with 14 bases matching TRBD2. The V segment lost 4 bases and the J segment 8 bases; nucleotides outside the gene matches: 11. There are 17 residues in the CDR3. The germline gives CDR1 SGDLS, CDR2 YYNGEE.

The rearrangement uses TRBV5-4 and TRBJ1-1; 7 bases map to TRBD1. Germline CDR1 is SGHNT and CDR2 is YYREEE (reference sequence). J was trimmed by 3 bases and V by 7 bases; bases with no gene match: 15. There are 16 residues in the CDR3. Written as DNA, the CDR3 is TGTGCCAGCTGGACACCGGACAGGCTGAGGGACACTGAAGCTTTCTTT. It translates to CASWTPDRLRDTEAFF.

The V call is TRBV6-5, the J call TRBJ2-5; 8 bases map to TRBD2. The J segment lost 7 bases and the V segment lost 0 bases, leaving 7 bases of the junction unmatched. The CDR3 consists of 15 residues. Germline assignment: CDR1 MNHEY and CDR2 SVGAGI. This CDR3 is CASSYSGLAGGTQYF. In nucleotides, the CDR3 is TGTGCCAGCAGTTACTCCGGACTAGCCGGCGGGACCCAGTACTTC.

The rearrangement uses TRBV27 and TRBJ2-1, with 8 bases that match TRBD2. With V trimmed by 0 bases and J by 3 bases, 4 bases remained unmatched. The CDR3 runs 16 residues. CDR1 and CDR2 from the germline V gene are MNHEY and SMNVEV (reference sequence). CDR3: CASSLSRGAYYNEQFF. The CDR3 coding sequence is TGTGCCAGCAGTTTATCGCGGGGGGCATACTACAATGAGCAGTTCTTC.

The CDR3 loop is CASSPGTGRSPLHF. The CDR3 DNA sequence: TGTGCCAGCAGCCCCGGGACAGGAAGATCACCCCTCCACTTT. The rearrangement joins TRBV11-2 to TRBJ1-6, with 8 positions matching TRBD1. CDR1 is SGHAT, CDR2 FQNNGV, per germline. V lost 5 bases and J lost 10; bases outside the gene matches: 7. This CDR3 is 14 amino acids long.

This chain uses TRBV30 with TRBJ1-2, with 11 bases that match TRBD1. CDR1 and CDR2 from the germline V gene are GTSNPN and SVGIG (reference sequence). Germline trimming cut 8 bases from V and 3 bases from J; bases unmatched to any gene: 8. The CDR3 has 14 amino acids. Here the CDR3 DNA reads TGTGCCGGATGGACAGGGGGCGAAGACTATGGCTACACCTTC. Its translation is CAGWTGGEDYGYTF.

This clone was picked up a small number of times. CDR3 nucleotide sequence: TGTGCCTGGAGGGGGGAATTGGAGACCCAGTACTTC. Its protein is CAWRGELETQYF. The chain employs TRBV30 and TRBJ2-5, with D possibly called TRBD1 or TRBD2 (5 bases each). The CDR3 sequence is 12 residues long. CDR1 GTSNPN and CDR2 SVGIG come from the germline V gene (reference sequence). The V end was cut by 3 bases, the J end by 5 bases, with 10 bases between.

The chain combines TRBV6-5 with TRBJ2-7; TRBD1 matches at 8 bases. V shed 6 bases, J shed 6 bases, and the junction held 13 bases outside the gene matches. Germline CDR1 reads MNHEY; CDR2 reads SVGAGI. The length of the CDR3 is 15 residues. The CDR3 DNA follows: TGTGCCAGCAGCCCACCAGGCCGGACAGGGAGCGAGCAGTACTTC. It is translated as CASSPPGRTGSEQYF.

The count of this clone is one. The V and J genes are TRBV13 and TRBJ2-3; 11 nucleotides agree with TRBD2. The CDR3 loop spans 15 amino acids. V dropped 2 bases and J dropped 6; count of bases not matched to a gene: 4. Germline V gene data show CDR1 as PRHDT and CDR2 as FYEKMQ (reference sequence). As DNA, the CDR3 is TGTGCCAGCAGCTTACTGACTAGCGGGGAGGATACGCAGTATTTT. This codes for CASSLLTSGEDTQYF.

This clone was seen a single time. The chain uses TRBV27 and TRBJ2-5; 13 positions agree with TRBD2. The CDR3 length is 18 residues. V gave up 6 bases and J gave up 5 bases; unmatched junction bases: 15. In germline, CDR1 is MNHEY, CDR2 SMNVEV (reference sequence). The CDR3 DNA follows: TGTGCCAGCAGCGAAGGGACTAGCGGGGCCGGGGTATATGAGACCCAGTACTTC. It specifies CASSEGTSGAGVYETQYF.

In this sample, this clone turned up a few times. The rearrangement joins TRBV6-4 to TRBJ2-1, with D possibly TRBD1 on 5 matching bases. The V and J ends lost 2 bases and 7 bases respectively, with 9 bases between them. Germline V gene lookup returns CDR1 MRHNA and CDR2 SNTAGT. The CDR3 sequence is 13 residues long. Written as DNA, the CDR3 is TGTGCCAGCAGTGACCAAAGGGGAAATGAGCAGTTCTTC. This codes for CASSDQRGNEQFF.

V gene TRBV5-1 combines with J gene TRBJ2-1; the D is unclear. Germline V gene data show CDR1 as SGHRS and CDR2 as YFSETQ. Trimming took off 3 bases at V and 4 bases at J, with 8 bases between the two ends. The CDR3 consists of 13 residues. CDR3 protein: CASSWAGYNEQFF. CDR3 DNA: TGCGCCAGCAGCTGGGCAGGATACAATGAGCAGTTCTTC.

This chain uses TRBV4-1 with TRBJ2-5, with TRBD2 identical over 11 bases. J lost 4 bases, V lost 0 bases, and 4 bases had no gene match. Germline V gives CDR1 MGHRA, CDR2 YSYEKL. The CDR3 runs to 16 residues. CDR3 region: CASSQERLAGRETQYF. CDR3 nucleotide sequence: TGCGCCAGCAGCCAAGAGAGACTAGCGGGGAGAGAGACCCAGTACTTC.

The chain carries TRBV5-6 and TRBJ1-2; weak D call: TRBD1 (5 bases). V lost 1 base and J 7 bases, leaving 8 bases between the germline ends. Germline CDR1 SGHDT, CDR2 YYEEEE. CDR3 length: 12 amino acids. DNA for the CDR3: TGTGCCAGCAGCTTGCTCGGGGGTGGCTACACCTTC. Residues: CASSLLGGGYTF.

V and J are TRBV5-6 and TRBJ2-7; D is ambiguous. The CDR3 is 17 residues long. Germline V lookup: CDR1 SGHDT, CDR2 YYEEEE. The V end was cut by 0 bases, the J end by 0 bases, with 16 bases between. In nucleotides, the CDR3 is TGTGCCAGCAGCTTGGCCAATTTCGGGCAGGCCTCCTACGAGCAGTACTTC. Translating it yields CASSLANFGQASYEQYF.

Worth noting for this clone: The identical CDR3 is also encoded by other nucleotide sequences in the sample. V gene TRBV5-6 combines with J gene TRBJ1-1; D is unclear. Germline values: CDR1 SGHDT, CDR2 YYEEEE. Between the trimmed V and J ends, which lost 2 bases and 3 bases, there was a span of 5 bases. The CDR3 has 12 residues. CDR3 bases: TGTGCCAGCAGCTTCGGCGACACTGAAGCTTTCTTT. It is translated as CASSFGDTEAFF.

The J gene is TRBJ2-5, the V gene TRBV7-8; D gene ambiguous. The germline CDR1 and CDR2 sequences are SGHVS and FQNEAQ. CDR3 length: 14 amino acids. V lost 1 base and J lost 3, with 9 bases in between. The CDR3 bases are TGTGCCAGCAGCTTAGGATTTGGGGAAGAGACCCAGTACTTC. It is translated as CASSLGFGEETQYF. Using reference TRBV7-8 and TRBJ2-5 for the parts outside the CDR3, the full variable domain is GAGVSQSPRYKVAKRGQDVALRCDPISGHVSLFWYQQALGQGPEFLTYFQNEAQLDKSGLPSDRFFAERPEGSVSTLKIQRTQQEDSAVYLCASSLGFGEETQYFGPGTRLLVL.

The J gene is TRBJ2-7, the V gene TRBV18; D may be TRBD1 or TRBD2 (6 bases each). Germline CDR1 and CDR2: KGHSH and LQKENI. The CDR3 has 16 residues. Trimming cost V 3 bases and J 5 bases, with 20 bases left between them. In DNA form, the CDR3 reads TGTGCCAGCTCACCTCCGGGGGCCGCCCGTTTGAACGAGCAGTACTTC. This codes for CASSPPGAARLNEQYF.

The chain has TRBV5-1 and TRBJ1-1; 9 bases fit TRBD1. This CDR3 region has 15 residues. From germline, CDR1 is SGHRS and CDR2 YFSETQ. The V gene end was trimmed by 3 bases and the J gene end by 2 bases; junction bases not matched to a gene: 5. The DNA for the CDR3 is TGCGCCAGCAGCTCCCCGGGACAGGGAAACACTGAAGCTTTCTTT. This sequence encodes CASSSPGQGNTEAFF.

Here the CDR3 reads CASSPREDTQYF. The CDR3 DNA sequence: TGTGCCAGCAGCCCCCGGGAGGATACGCAGTATTTT. The chain is built from TRBV7-9 and TRBJ2-3; D possibly corresponds to TRBD2 (6 bases). The CDR3 totals 12 residues. The V gene's germline CDR1 is SEHNR and CDR2 FQNEAQ (reference sequence). Trimming left V 5 bases short and J 6 bases short, with 9 bases between.

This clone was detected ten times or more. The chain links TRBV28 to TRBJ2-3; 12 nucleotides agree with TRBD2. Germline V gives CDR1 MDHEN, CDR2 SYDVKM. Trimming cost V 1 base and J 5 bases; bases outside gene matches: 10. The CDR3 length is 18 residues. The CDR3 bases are TGTGCCAGCAGTTTATTGGCGGCTAGCGGGGGGGCCATAGATACGCAGTATTTT. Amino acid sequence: CASSLLAASGGAIDTQYF.

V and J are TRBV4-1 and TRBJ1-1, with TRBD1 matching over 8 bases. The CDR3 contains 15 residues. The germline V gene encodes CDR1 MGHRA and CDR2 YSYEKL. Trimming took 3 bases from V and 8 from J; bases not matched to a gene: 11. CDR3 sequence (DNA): TGCGCCAGCAGCCAGGGAACAGGGGGTCGAACCGAAGCTTTCTTT. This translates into CASSQGTGGRTEAFF.

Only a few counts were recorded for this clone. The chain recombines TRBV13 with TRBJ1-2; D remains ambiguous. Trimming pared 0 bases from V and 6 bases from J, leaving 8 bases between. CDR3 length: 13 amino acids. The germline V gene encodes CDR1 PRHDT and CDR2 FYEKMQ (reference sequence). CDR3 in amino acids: CASSLGQSNGYTF. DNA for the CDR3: TGTGCCAGCAGCTTAGGACAGTCTAATGGCTACACCTTC.